These 27 T cell receptor beta chains share one sample of origin, sequenced in a study of blood T cell repertoires in COVID-19. The assay was immunoSEQ multiplex PCR, and TCRdb's table has in-frame clones only and misses some. The sample carries approximately 53,000 clones, about 89% recorded once. The specimen was peripheral blood. Every receptor here comes from a human donor in a cohort sampled during active COVID-19.

This sequence joins TRBV6-2 or TRBV6-3 and TRBJ2-5, with D possibly matching TRBD2 (7 bases). V was cut by 4 bases and J by 5 bases, with 11 bases left in between. The CDR3 consists of 13 residues. Germline V gene lookup returns CDR1 MNHEY and CDR2 SVGEGT. CDR3 protein: CASSWGGRETQYF. The CDR3 coding sequence is TGTGCCAGCAGTTGGGGGGGGCGGGAGACCCAGTACTTC.

This clone was seen only once. The chain employs TRBV30 and TRBJ1-1; a weak D match, TRBD1 (6 bases). Trimming shortened V by 1 base and J by 8 bases, and 11 bases separated the two germline ends. The CDR3 runs to 12 residues. The germline gives CDR1 GTSNPN, CDR2 SVGIG (reference sequence). CDR3 sequence reads: CAWSGRTVEAFF. The CDR3 nucleotides are TGTGCCTGGAGTGGAAGGACAGTCGAAGCTTTCTTT.

This rearrangement joins TRBV9 to TRBJ1-1, with D possibly being TRBD1 (5 bases). The CDR3 spans 14 residues. V shed 3 bases and J shed 0 bases, with 9 bases lying between them. CDR1 and CDR2 (germline): SGDLS, YYNGEE. The CDR3 protein is CASSARQLNTEAFF. The CDR3 region has the DNA TGTGCCAGCAGCGCCCGACAGTTGAACACTGAAGCTTTCTTT.

This rearrangement joins TRBV10-2 to TRBJ2-2; 7 bases agree with TRBD2. Trimming took 7 bases from V and 3 from J; bases not matched to a gene: 5. Germline V gene data show CDR1 as WSHSY and CDR2 as SAAADI. The CDR3 is 14 residues long. CDR3 in DNA: TGCGCCAGCAAACAGCGGGGAGACACCGGGGAGCTGTTTTTT. Its protein is CASKQRGDTGELFF.

The chain couples TRBV11-3 to TRBJ2-3, with D perhaps TRBD2 (5 bases). Trimming removed 3 bases from V and 5 bases from J, with 15 bases in between. Germline V gene data show CDR1 as SGHNT and CDR2 as YENEEA. CDR3 size: 15 residues. The CDR3 DNA is TGTGCCAGCAGCTTTGGACGGTCGAGGGAAGATACGCAGTATTTT. This encodes CASSFGRSREDTQYF.

V gene TRBV7-2 combines with J gene TRBJ2-5; D possibly corresponds to TRBD1 (5 bases). V was cut by 5 bases and J by 4 bases, with 17 bases left in between. The CDR3 is 15 amino acids. Germline V lookup: CDR1 SGHTA, CDR2 FQGNSA. The CDR3 nucleotides read TGTGCCAGCAGCGCGGTAGGGGCGGAAGGAGAGACCCAGTACTTC. Protein product: CASSAVGAEGETQYF.

This chain links TRBV7-8 with TRBJ2-7; unclear D gene. Germline CDR1 SGHVS, CDR2 FQNEAQ. The CDR3 totals 15 residues. V was clipped by 5 bases and J by 7 bases, with 21 bases between them. The CDR3 bases are TGTGCCAGCAGCCTCAGCCGTTTGACCCTCGGGGAGCAGTACTTC. Its protein product is CASSLSRLTLGEQYF.

CDR3: CASSVAGVDTEAFF. The CDR3 DNA is TGTGCCAGCAGCGTAGCAGGGGTTGACACTGAAGCTTTCTTT. The chain couples TRBV9 to TRBJ1-1, with D perhaps TRBD1 (6 bases). The V and J ends lost 0 bases and 3 bases respectively, with 9 bases between them. The germline V gene encodes CDR1 SGDLS and CDR2 YYNGEE. The CDR3 is 14 residues long.

This chain uses TRBV11-3 with TRBJ2-3; TRBD2 is a possible D gene (6 bases). Germline V lookup: CDR1 SGHNT, CDR2 YENEEA. The germline V and J ends were trimmed by 2 bases and 2 bases, with 17 bases remaining between them. The CDR3 consists of 17 residues. The chain's CDR3 is CASSLSEVADYTDTQYF. The DNA of the CDR3 is TGTGCCAGCAGCTTATCCGAGGTAGCGGACTACACAGATACGCAGTATTTT. Full variable domain (remainder filled in from reference TRBV11-3 and TRBJ2-3): EAGVVQSPRYKIIEKKQPVAFWCNPISGHNTLYWYLQNLGQGPELLIRYENEEAVDDSQLPKDRFSAERLKGVDSTLKIQPAELGDSAVYLCASSLSEVADYTDTQYFGPGTRLTVL.

This clone was seen a handful of times. The chain joins TRBV27 to TRBJ1-1, with TRBD1 matching 9 bases. The CDR3 contains 16 residues. V dropped 5 bases and J dropped 0; count of bases not matched to a gene: 7. Germline lookup yields CDR1 MNHEY and CDR2 SMNVEV (reference sequence). DNA for the CDR3: TGTGCCAGCAGTCCAAGGACAGGGGACATGAACACTGAAGCTTTCTTT. Encoded protein: CASSPRTGDMNTEAFF.

This rearrangement joins TRBV6-4 to TRBJ2-3, with TRBD2 identical over 8 bases. V shed 4 bases, J shed 5 bases, and the junction held 2 bases outside the gene matches. The CDR3 has 13 residues. CDR1 and CDR2 (germline): MRHNA, SNTAGT. The CDR3 region has the DNA TGTGCCAGCAGTGCTACTAGCGGAGATACGCAGTATTTT. Amino acids: CASSATSGDTQYF.

This clone was picked up one time. The chain combines TRBV5-1 with TRBJ2-7; a possible D gene is TRBD1 (6 bases). From germline, CDR1 is SGHRS and CDR2 YFSETQ. V was shortened by 0 bases and J by 2 bases, with 9 bases between the two germline ends. CDR3 length: 14 amino acids. As DNA, the CDR3 is TGCGCCAGCAGCTTGGCGCACAGGGCCTACGAGCAGTACGTC. It yields the protein CASSLAHRAYEQYV.

This chain joins TRBV19 and TRBJ1-2; the D gene is possibly TRBD1 (5 bases). The V and J ends lost 2 bases and 6 bases respectively, with 19 bases between them. Germline lookup yields CDR1 LNHDA and CDR2 SQIVND (reference sequence). CDR3 size: 16 residues. DNA for the CDR3: TGTGCCAGTAGTATAAGGGCCGGGGGGATTCAGGATGGCTACACCTTC. It encodes CASSIRAGGIQDGYTF. The whole variable domain, filled in from reference TRBV19 and TRBJ1-2, reads DGGITQSPKYLFRKEGQNVTLSCEQNLNHDAMYWYRQDPGQGLRLIYYSQIVNDFQKGDIAEGYSVSREKKESFPLTVTSAQKNPTAFYLCASSIRAGGIQDGYTFGSGTRLTVV.

The chain carries TRBV7-8 and TRBJ2-3, with D perhaps TRBD1 (6 bases). Deletions cut 5 bases from V and 2 bases from J, with 14 bases between. The CDR3 spans 15 residues. The V gene's germline CDR1 is SGHVS and CDR2 FQNEAQ. The CDR3 DNA reads TGTGCCAGCAGCACTCAAGGACAGATCACAGATACGCAGTATTTT. It is translated as CASSTQGQITDTQYF.

The rearrangement links TRBV10-3 to TRBJ2-7; D is unresolved. V lost 7 bases, J lost 6 bases, and 13 bases lay in between. Germline values: CDR1 ENHRY, CDR2 SYGVKD. The CDR3 loop spans 12 amino acids. This CDR3 reads CAINQGVGEQYF. For the CDR3, the DNA is TGTGCCATCAATCAAGGAGTTGGCGAGCAGTACTTC.

Here the CDR3 reads CASSYLARGEQYV. The CDR3 DNA follows: TGTGCCAGCAGTTACTTGGCTAGAGGAGAGCAGTACGTC. This chain joins TRBV6-2 or TRBV6-3 and TRBJ2-7; D not certain. Trimming shortened V by 1 base and J by 7 bases, and 11 bases separated the two germline ends. Germline assignment: CDR1 MNHEY and CDR2 SVGEGT. This CDR3 is built from 13 residues.

The genes are TRBV7-2 and TRBJ2-5; TRBD1 aligns across 7 bases. CDR3 length equals 15 residues. Trimming cost V 4 bases and J 3 bases; bases outside gene matches: 8. Germline V gene sequence: CDR1 SGHTA, CDR2 FQGNSA. CDR3 DNA sequence: TGTGCCAGCAGCTCTCCGACAGGGCGGGAAGAGACCCAGTACTTC. Encoded protein: CASSSPTGREETQYF. Filled out from reference TRBV7-2 and TRBJ2-5, the complete variable domain reads GAGVSQSPSNKVTEKGKDVELRCDPISGHTALYWYRQSLGQGLEFLIYFQGNSAPDKSGLPSDRFSAERTGGSVSTLTIQRTQQEDSAVYLCASSSPTGREETQYFGPGTRLLVL.

The V and J genes are TRBV9 and TRBJ2-2; 7 bases are shared with TRBD1. V shed 0 bases, J shed 0 bases, and the junction held 2 bases outside the gene matches. Germline V CDR1 and CDR2: SGDLS, YYNGEE. The CDR3 is 16 residues long. CDR3 sequence reads: CASSVVGTANTGELFF. CDR3 in DNA: TGTGCCAGCAGCGTAGTCGGGACAGCGAACACCGGGGAGCTGTTTTTT.

This clone has a handful of counts. This chain joins TRBV5-4 and TRBJ1-6, with D perhaps TRBD1 (6 bases). The CDR3 totals 15 residues. Germline values: CDR1 SGHNT, CDR2 YYREEE (reference sequence). V dropped 1 base and J dropped 10 bases, with 15 bases sitting between them. The CDR3 protein is CASSLQGAGESPLHF. The CDR3 bases are TGTGCCAGCAGCTTGCAAGGGGCAGGGGAATCACCCCTCCACTTT.

The genes are TRBV24-1 and TRBJ1-1, with TRBD1 identical over 9 bases. Losses at the gene ends were 5 bases for V and 3 bases for J; bases not matched to a gene: 0. This CDR3 comprises 13 residues. The germline V gene encodes CDR1 KGHDR and CDR2 SFDVKD. The CDR3 DNA sequence: TGTGCCACCAGTGGGACAGGGGACACTGAAGCTTTCTTT. Encoded protein: CATSGTGDTEAFF.

This rearrangement joins TRBV19 to TRBJ1-1, with D unclear. The CDR3 extends over 16 amino acids. Trimming took off 3 bases at V and 0 bases at J, with 14 bases between the two ends. Germline-derived CDR1 and CDR2 are LNHDA and SQIVND (reference sequence). The CDR3 DNA sequence: TGTGCCAGTAGTATGATACAGCTCAGTATGAACACTGAAGCTTTCTTT. It is translated as CASSMIQLSMNTEAFF.

The chain joins TRBV11-3 to TRBJ2-1; 10 nucleotides match TRBD2. The germline gives CDR1 SGHNT, CDR2 YENEEA. The CDR3 consists of 18 residues. With 1 base clipped from V and 0 bases from J, the junction kept 6 bases outside the gene matches. Written as DNA, the CDR3 is TGTGCCAGCAGCTTAGCTGGGACTAGCGCGAGCTCCTACAATGAGCAGTTCTTC. The encoded protein is CASSLAGTSASSYNEQFF.

The chain couples TRBV2 to TRBJ2-1; 8 nucleotides align to TRBD1. Germline CDR1 reads SNHLY; CDR2 reads FYNNEI. V lost 1 base and J lost 9; bases outside the gene matches: 5. The CDR3 is made up of 14 amino acids. CDR3 DNA: TGTGCCAGCAGTGAAGGGGTTGACAGGGGTGAGCAGTTCTTC. Protein: CASSEGVDRGEQFF.

V and J are TRBV19 and TRBJ1-2, with unresolved D. From germline, CDR1 is LNHDA and CDR2 SQIVND (reference sequence). This CDR3 is built from 12 residues. Trimming removed 3 bases at V and 7 bases at J, with 9 bases between. CDR3 sequence: CASSIEAGGYTF. The DNA for the CDR3 is TGTGCCAGTAGTATTGAGGCGGGTGGCTACACCTTC. Combining the CDR3 with reference TRBV19 and TRBJ1-2 gives the whole variable domain DGGITQSPKYLFRKEGQNVTLSCEQNLNHDAMYWYRQDPGQGLRLIYYSQIVNDFQKGDIAEGYSVSREKKESFPLTVTSAQKNPTAFYLCASSIEAGGYTFGSGTRLTVV.

The chain is built from TRBV5-6 and TRBJ1-5; D is unclear. The germline gives CDR1 SGHDT, CDR2 YYEEEE. V was clipped by 1 base and J by 0 bases, with 5 bases between them. This CDR3 has 14 residues. CDR3: CASSLRGSNQPQHF. CDR3 in DNA: TGTGCCAGCAGCTTGCGGGGTAGCAATCAGCCCCAGCATTTT.

The chain has TRBV4-1 and TRBJ1-5, with D possibly matching TRBD1 (6 bases). Germline CDR1 is MGHRA and CDR2 is YSYEKL. Trimming shortened V by 0 bases and J by 3 bases, and 18 bases separated the two germline ends. The CDR3 runs to 18 residues. CDR3 sequence reads: CASSQDPVVQGFNQPQHF. The CDR3 nucleotides are TGCGCCAGCAGCCAAGATCCCGTGGTCCAGGGGTTCAATCAGCCCCAGCATTTT.

This clone has just a few counts. The CDR3 DNA reads TGTGCCAGTAGTCCCGGGACAATACCTGGCTACACCTTC. As protein: CASSPGTIPGYTF. This chain connects TRBV19 to TRBJ1-2; TRBD1 is a possible D gene (6 bases). Trimming pared 5 bases from V and 7 bases from J, leaving 14 bases between. Germline values: CDR1 LNHDA, CDR2 SQIVND (reference sequence). The CDR3 consists of 13 residues.